The next 10 T cell receptor beta chains were all read from a single sample in a study of blood T cells in healthy people across ages (dated by TCRdb to the mid-2010s). To prepare the library, 5' RACE was applied. The run used an Illumina HiSeq 2500. A second PCR of roughly 7 to 11 cycles was performed with a sample-barcoded 5' primer and a J-beta primer mix. In-frame beta chains were kept once TCRdb had trimmed the public reads at Q25 with fastp and called clones with MiXCR. Rows are combined by CDR3 protein, so each entry shows the most common genes and DNA. A total of around 970,000 distinct CDR3 sequences appear in this sample, 45% to 60% of them only once. In total, the top ten clones hold over 20% of the sample. The sample comprised blood. The source of these receptors is a woman aged 55-75 years in good health.

The chain is built from TRBV7-9 and TRBJ2-1, with 9 bases aligning to TRBD1. Unmatched junction bases numbered 5, after V lost 5 bases and J lost 15 bases. Germline CDR1 SEHNR, CDR2 FQNEAQ (reference sequence). The CDR3 has 11 amino acids. CDR3 DNA: TGTGCCAGCAGCCCCGGGACAGGGTTGTTCTTC. Translation: CASSPGTGLFF.

The chain employs TRBV5-1 and TRBJ2-4; a possible D gene is TRBD1 (6 bases). The CDR3 has 15 residues. V dropped 4 bases and J dropped 4 bases, with 15 bases sitting between them. Germline assignment: CDR1 SGHRS and CDR2 YFSETQ. DNA for the CDR3: TGCGCCAGCAGCCAGGACAGTGGATATAAAAACATTCAGTACTTC. Residues: CASSQDSGYKNIQYF.

J is TRBJ2-6 and V is TRBV6-2 or TRBV6-3; TRBD2 is a possible D gene (5 bases). CDR3 length equals 18 residues. Germline CDR1 reads MNHEY; CDR2 reads SVGEGT. Trimming took 6 bases from V and 4 from J, leaving 22 bases between them. The CDR3 nucleotides read TGTGCCAGCAGGGGCCTTCTTGGACTGCCCTCCGGGGCCAACGTCCTGACTTTC. The encoded protein is CASRGLLGLPSGANVLTF.

This clonotype was detected only a few times. The chain recombines TRBV28 with TRBJ2-1, with D unresolved. V was cut by 3 bases and J by 6 bases, with 12 bases left in between. Germline-derived CDR1 and CDR2 are MDHEN and SYDVKM. The CDR3 runs 14 residues. CDR3 amino acids: CASSFVAQSNEQFF. CDR3 coding DNA: TGTGCCAGCAGTTTTGTTGCCCAAAGCAATGAGCAGTTCTTC.

This clonotype has only a few counts. The CDR3 nucleotides read TGTGCCAGCAGTGGGGCAGGCGGTAACATTCAGTACTTC. Amino acids: CASSGAGGNIQYF. The rearrangement uses TRBV6-1 and TRBJ2-4; D ambiguous. V was trimmed by 4 bases and J by 7 bases, leaving 11 bases between them. The CDR3 sequence is 13 residues long. CDR1 is MNHNS and CDR2 is SASEGT in the germline V gene.

This chain uses TRBV6-5 with TRBJ2-5, with a tentative D call TRBD1 (6 bases). CDR1 and CDR2 (germline): MNHEY, SVGAGI. This CDR3 spans 17 amino acids. Trimming pared 2 bases from V and 1 base from J, leaving 17 bases between. CDR3 in amino acids: CASSYGGPGTPQETQYF. CDR3 bases: TGTGCCAGCAGTTACGGGGGCCCCGGGACACCCCAAGAGACCCAGTACTTC.

The gene calls are TRBV7-2 and TRBJ2-3; D remains ambiguous. The CDR3 covers 14 residues. Trimming removed 5 bases from V and 2 bases from J, with 11 bases in between. Per germline, CDR1 SGHTA and CDR2 FQGNSA. The CDR3 is CASSHDLYTDTQYF. In DNA form, the CDR3 reads TGTGCCAGCAGCCACGACTTGTACACAGATACGCAGTATTTT.

To note about this clonotype: The junction shows a germline mismatch at one end, possibly a read error. The J gene is TRBJ2-7, the V gene TRBV20-1; 7 bases line up with TRBD1. The CDR3 is 13 amino acids. The germline V gene encodes CDR1 DFQATT and CDR2 SNEGSKA (reference sequence). CDR3 protein: CSAKGAGTYGQYF. The CDR3 nucleotides are TGCAGTGCTAAGGGGGCTGGGACCTACGGGCAGTACTTC.

This chain links TRBV25-1 with TRBJ2-1; 7 bases line up with TRBD2. CDR3 length: 15 amino acids. Germline CDR1 and CDR2: MGHDK and SYGVNS. With V trimmed by 6 bases and J by 5 bases, 10 bases remained unmatched. In nucleotides, the CDR3 is TGTGCCAGCAGGCCTCCTAGCGGAACCAACAATGAGCAGTTCTTC. It specifies CASRPPSGTNNEQFF.

This clonotype was counted between two and nine times. The chain carries TRBV5-5 and TRBJ2-1; maybe TRBD1 (6 bases). V was shortened by 3 bases and J by 0 bases, with 10 bases between the two germline ends. CDR1 and CDR2 (germline): SGHKS, YYEKEE (reference sequence). The CDR3 covers 15 residues. CDR3 region: CASSSQGSSYNEQFF. The CDR3 DNA sequence: TGTGCCAGCAGCTCTCAGGGGAGCTCCTACAATGAGCAGTTCTTC.